The rows below give T cell receptor beta chains drawn from one sample of a study of CD8 T cells in Susac syndrome. From the immunoSEQ multiplex PCR reads, TCRdb called clonotypes with MiXCR, one entry per CDR3 protein. The sample carries some 140,000 distinct CDR3 sequences, around 75% recorded once. The sequenced sample consisted of CD8+ T cells from PBMCs. The receptors come from a human donor with multiple sclerosis. Each CDR3 is given with its conserved first and last residue. The D gene is left open where the match is weak. The listing skips clone size in some rows; elsewhere it reads once, few, many or a size class.

cdr3_nt | cdr3_aa | clone_size | j_call | d_call | v_call
TGTGCCAGCAGCTTAGGGGGGGCTCGAAGCTCTTTCTTT | CASSLGGARSSFF | . | TRBJ1-1 | . | TRBV7-9
TGTGCCAGCAGCTTGGACGGCTATACGCAGTATTTT | CASSLDGYTQYF | . | TRBJ2-3 | . | TRBV7-6
TGTGCCAGCACCGAGGACGCCGGATCTGGAAACACCATATATTTT | CASTEDAGSGNTIYF | . | TRBJ1-3 | . | TRBV2
TGTGCCAGCTCACTTAGCGGGAGGCCCACAGATACGCAGTATTTT | CASSLSGRPTDTQYF | . | TRBJ2-3 | TRBD2 | TRBV18
TGTGCCAGCAGTTACGGGTCGGGAGGACCAGGAGAGACCCAGTACTTC | CASSYGSGGPGETQYF | . | TRBJ2-5 | TRBD2 | TRBV6-5
TGTGCCACCAGCAGTGGGACTAGCGACCACAATGAGCAGTTCTTC | CATSSGTSDHNEQFF | . | TRBJ2-1 | TRBD2 | TRBV15
TGTGCCACCAGTGCAGTGACTCGGGCTACGAATGAGCAGTTCTTC | CATSAVTRATNEQFF | . | TRBJ2-1 | . | TRBV24-1
TGTGCCAGCAGCGGACTCAGACAGGGAGGTCAGCCCCAGCATTTT | CASSGLRQGGQPQHF | . | TRBJ1-5 | TRBD1 | TRBV7-8
TGTGCCAGCAGTTCCCTTGGGACAGGAGACTATGGCTACACCTTC | CASSSLGTGDYGYTF | . | TRBJ1-2 | TRBD1 | TRBV12-3/TRBV12-4
TGCAGTGCTAGGAATATAGCGGGAGGGAGCACAGATACGCAGTATTTT | CSARNIAGGSTDTQYF | . | TRBJ2-3 | TRBD2 | TRBV20-1
TGTGCCAGTAGCTATCCAGGGGGTTTTACTGAAGCTTTCTTT | CASSYPGGFTEAFF | . | TRBJ1-1 | TRBD1 | TRBV19
TGCGCCAGCAGCTTGTACGGGAGTACTCGGAATGAGCAGTTCTTC | CASSLYGSTRNEQFF | . | TRBJ2-1 | . | TRBV5-1
TGTGCCAGTCGGACGCTGAATGAGCAGTTCTTC | CASRTLNEQFF | few | TRBJ2-1 | . | TRBV19
TGCGCCAGCAGCCAGCAGGGAGGTGGCACTGAAGCTTTCTTT | CASSQQGGGTEAFF | . | TRBJ1-1 | . | TRBV4-1
TGTGCCAGCAGGCGACAGCACGATGAAAAACTGTTTTTT | CASRRQHDEKLFF | once | TRBJ1-4 | . | TRBV6-5
TGCGCCAGCAGCACGGACAGGGGAACTAACTATGGCTACACCTTC | CASSTDRGTNYGYTF | few | TRBJ1-2 | TRBD1 | TRBV4-1
TGTGCCAGCAGCCCTCGACTCGAAGCTTTCTTT | CASSPRLEAFF | . | TRBJ1-1 | . | TRBV13
TGTGCCAGCAGCCAAGATTCTCCATGGACAGAAGACTACGAGCAGTACTTC | CASSQDSPWTEDYEQYF | . | TRBJ2-7 | . | TRBV14
TGCAGCGCCCCTAGGGGGACCGGGGAGCTGTTTTTT | CSAPRGTGELFF | . | TRBJ2-2 | . | TRBV29-1
TGCGCCAGCAGCCAAGCTTCGAGGGACTACGAGCAGTACTTC | CASSQASRDYEQYF | . | TRBJ2-7 | . | TRBV4-1
TGCAGCGTAGGAACTGGACTGGCGACCCAGTACTTC | CSVGTGLATQYF | . | TRBJ2-5 | . | TRBV29-1
TGTGCCACCAGTGATCTTGAGACGGTAGGGTTCACCGGGGAGCTGTTTTTT | CATSDLETVGFTGELFF | . | TRBJ2-2 | . | TRBV24-1
TGTGCCAGCAGTTTATCGGGTGGGAGCTCCTACAATGAGCAGTTCTTC | CASSLSGGSSYNEQFF | . | TRBJ2-1 | . | TRBV27
TGTGCCAGCAGTTACGGGGGAGAGGCCTACGAGCAGTACTTC | CASSYGGEAYEQYF | few | TRBJ2-7 | . | TRBV6-6
TGTGCCAGCAGTTTATCGCTAGCGGGGGGGTTGGAGACCCAGTACTTC | CASSLSLAGGLETQYF | once | TRBJ2-5 | TRBD2 | TRBV27
TGTGCCAGCAAAGACCCCCGGTTCTATGGCTACACCTTC | CASKDPRFYGYTF | . | TRBJ1-2 | . | TRBV28
TGTGCCAGCAGTGAAACTAGCGGGGCCCTAACCTACAATGAGCAGTTCTTC | CASSETSGALTYNEQFF | . | TRBJ2-1 | TRBD2 | TRBV2
TGCAGTGCTAGTGCGGGCGGCGACTACGAGCAGTACTTC | CSASAGGDYEQYF | once | TRBJ2-7 | . | TRBV20-1
TGTGCCAGCAGCTGGACAGTGAACACTGAAGCTTTCTTT | CASSWTVNTEAFF | . | TRBJ1-1 | . | TRBV12-3/TRBV12-4
TGTGCCAGCAGCATTACCGGGACAAGCACAGATACGCAGTATTTT | CASSITGTSTDTQYF | . | TRBJ2-3 | . | TRBV12-3/TRBV12-4
TGTGCCATCAGTGAGTGGTCGGGAGAGCGAATACCCAACGCCGGGGAGCTGTTTTTT | CAISEWSGERIPNAGELFF | . | TRBJ2-2 | . | TRBV10-3
TGTGCCAGTACCCCAGGTACTAGTCTTCGGGATGAGCAGTTCTTC | CASTPGTSLRDEQFF | . | TRBJ2-1 | . | TRBV19
TGTGCCAGCAGTTTAGGCCAAAACTACGAGCAGTACTTC | CASSLGQNYEQYF | . | TRBJ2-7 | . | TRBV12-3/TRBV12-4
TGTGCCAGCAGTTCCCCCCGTAGGGAGGTTCGGGATGAGCAGTTCTTC | CASSSPRREVRDEQFF | . | TRBJ2-1 | . | TRBV27
TGTGCCAGCAGTCCCTACGGGGGGGTAGAGACCCAGTACTTC | CASSPYGGVETQYF | . | TRBJ2-5 | TRBD2 | TRBV7-8
TGCGCCAGCAGCTTGGGGGATCCTGGCTACACCTTC | CASSLGDPGYTF | . | TRBJ1-2 | . | TRBV5-1
TGTGCCAGCAGCCTCTTTGGCCCCGGAAACACCATATATTTT | CASSLFGPGNTIYF | . | TRBJ1-3 | . | TRBV28
TGTGCCAGCAGCCCTATTAATTCCGCATCCTACGAGCAGTACTTC | CASSPINSASYEQYF | . | TRBJ2-7 | . | TRBV28
TGTGCCAGTACCACACGACAGGGTTCCAACTATGGCTACACCTTC | CASTTRQGSNYGYTF | once | TRBJ1-2 | TRBD1 | TRBV19
TGTGCCAGCAGCTTCCCCTTCCCGAGTCGGGGATCCGAGCAGTACTTC | CASSFPFPSRGSEQYF | . | TRBJ2-7 | . | TRBV7-9
TGTGCCAGCAGCTTTTGGACAGTCGAGGGGGCCAACGTCCTGACTTTC | CASSFWTVEGANVLTF | . | TRBJ2-6 | . | TRBV11-2